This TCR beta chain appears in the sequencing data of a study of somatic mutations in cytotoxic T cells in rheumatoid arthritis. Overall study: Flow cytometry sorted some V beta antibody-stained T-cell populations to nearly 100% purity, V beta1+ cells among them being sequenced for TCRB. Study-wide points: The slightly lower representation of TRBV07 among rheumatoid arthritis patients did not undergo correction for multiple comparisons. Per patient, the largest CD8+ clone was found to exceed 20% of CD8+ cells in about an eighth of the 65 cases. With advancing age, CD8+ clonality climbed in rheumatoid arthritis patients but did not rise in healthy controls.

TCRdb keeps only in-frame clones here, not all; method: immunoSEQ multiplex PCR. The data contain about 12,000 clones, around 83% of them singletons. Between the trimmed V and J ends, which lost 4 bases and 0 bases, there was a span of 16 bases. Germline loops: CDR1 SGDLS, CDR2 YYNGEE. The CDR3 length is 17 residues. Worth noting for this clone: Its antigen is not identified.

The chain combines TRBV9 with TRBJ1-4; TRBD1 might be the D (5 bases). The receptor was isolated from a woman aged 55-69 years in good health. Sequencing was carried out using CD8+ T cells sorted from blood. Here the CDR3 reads CASSPGRGGTTNEKLFF. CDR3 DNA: TGTGCCAGCAGCCCGGGTCGGGGCGGGACAACTAATGAAAAACTGTTTTTT.